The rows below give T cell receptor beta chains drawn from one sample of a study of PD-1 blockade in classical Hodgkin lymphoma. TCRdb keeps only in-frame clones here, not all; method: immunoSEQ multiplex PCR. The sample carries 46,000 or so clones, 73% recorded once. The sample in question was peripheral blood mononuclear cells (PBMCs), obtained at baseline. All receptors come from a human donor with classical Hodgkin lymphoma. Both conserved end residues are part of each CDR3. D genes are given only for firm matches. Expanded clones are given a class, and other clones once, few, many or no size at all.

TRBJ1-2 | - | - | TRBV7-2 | TGTGCCAGCAGCTTAGCGGAAGGGACCGACAACTATGGCTACACCTTC | CASSLAEGTDNYGYTF
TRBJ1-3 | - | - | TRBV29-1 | TGCAGCGTTGGCATGGGCAGTGGAAACACCATATATTTT | CSVGMGSGNTIYF
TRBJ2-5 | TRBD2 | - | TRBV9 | TGTGCCAGCAGCGTAGGAACGGGTGGGGCTAGCGGGGGAGAGACCCAGTACTTC | CASSVGTGGASGGETQYF
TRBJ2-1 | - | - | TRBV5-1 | TGCGCCAGCAGCTTGGAAATATACCTGGGGAATGAGCAGTTCTTC | CASSLEIYLGNEQFF
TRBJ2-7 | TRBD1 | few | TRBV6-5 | TGTGCCAGCAGTTACAGCGGACAGGTGAGCTCCTACGAGCAGTACTTC | CASSYSGQVSSYEQYF
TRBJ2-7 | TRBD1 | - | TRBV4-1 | TGCGCCAGCACCTCGGGGCAGGGGGCATACGAGCAGTACTTC | CASTSGQGAYEQYF
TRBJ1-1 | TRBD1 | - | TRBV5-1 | TGCGCCAGCAGCTGGGAGGGGACAGGGATCACTGAAGCTTTCTTT | CASSWEGTGITEAFF
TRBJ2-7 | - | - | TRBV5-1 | TGCGCCAGCAGCTTGCGGGTTGCGGGCGAGCAGTACTTC | CASSLRVAGEQYF
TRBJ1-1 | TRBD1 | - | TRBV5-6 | TGTGCCGGAACTAGGGGGACAGGGAACACTGAAGCTTTCTTT | CAGTRGTGNTEAFF
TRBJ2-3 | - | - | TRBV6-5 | TGTGCCAGCACTCCCCAGGGGTCCACAGATACGCAGTATTTT | CASTPQGSTDTQYF
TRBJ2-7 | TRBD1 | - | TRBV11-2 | TGTGCCAGCAGCTTAGGCCAGGGGGCCTCCTACGAGCAGTACTTC | CASSLGQGASYEQYF
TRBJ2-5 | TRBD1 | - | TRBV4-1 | TGCGCCAGCAGCTTGGACAGGGACGGCGAGACCCAGTACTTC | CASSLDRDGETQYF
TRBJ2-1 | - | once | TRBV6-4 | TGTGCCAGCAGCCTAAAAGACGGCTCCTACAATGAGCAGTTCTTC | CASSLKDGSYNEQFF
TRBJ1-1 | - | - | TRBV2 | TGTGCCAGCAGTGCAGGGAGGAGTATCACTGAAGCTTTCTTT | CASSAGRSITEAFF
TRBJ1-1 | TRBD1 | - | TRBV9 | TGTGCCAGCAGCTCGGACAGGGGGGGCACTGAAGCTTTCTTT | CASSSDRGGTEAFF
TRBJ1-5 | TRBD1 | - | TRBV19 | TGTGCCAGTAGTATTACTCATTACAGGGGGGATCAGCCCCAGCATTTT | CASSITHYRGDQPQHF
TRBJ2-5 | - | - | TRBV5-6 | TGTGCCAGCAGCTTGGCTGGGTACCAAGAGACCCAGTACTTC | CASSLAGYQETQYF
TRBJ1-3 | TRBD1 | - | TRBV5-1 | TGCGCCAGCAGCTTGGTTACAGGGGGCACAAACACCATATATTTT | CASSLVTGGTNTIYF
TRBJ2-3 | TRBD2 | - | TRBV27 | TGTGCCAGCGGGGACTACTCCACAGATACGCAGTATTTT | CASGDYSTDTQYF
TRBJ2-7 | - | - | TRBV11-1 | TGTGCCAGCAGCTTTTCCCAGGGGAGCTCCTACGAGCAGTACTTC | CASSFSQGSSYEQYF
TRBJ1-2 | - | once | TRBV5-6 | TGTGCCAGCAGCCCGGGGGCGGGTTTTGGCTATGGCTACACCTTC | CASSPGAGFGYGYTF
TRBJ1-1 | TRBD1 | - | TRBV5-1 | TGCGCCAGCAGCTTGGAAGTACAGGGGGCGCTGGGCACTGAAGCTTTCTTT | CASSLEVQGALGTEAFF